The rows below give T cell receptor beta chains drawn from one sample of a study of cytomegalovirus exposure and HLA in healthy donors. Some clones are missing from TCRdb's copy, which holds only in-frame ones; the method was immunoSEQ multiplex PCR. The profile shows just over 150,000 clones, over 75% of them singletons. Source material: PBMCs. Receptors originate from a woman between 45 and 60 years old in good health and CMV-seropositive. The CDR3 runs from the conserved cysteine through the conserved F or W.

j_gene: TRBJ2-1; len: 16; v_gene: TRBV7-6; CDR3aa: CASSLVRGVSYNEQFF
j_gene: TRBJ1-1; len: 14; v_gene: TRBV5-6; CDR3aa: CASTRPPRDTEAFF
j_gene: TRBJ1-5; len: 14; v_gene: TRBV5-1; CDR3aa: CASKSNTGDQPQHF
j_gene: TRBJ2-6; len: 17; v_gene: TRBV5-6; CDR3aa: CASSFRQGAWGANVLTF
j_gene: TRBJ1-2; len: 14; v_gene: TRBV9; CDR3aa: CASSLGQLTYGYTF
j_gene: TRBJ1-5; len: 15; v_gene: TRBV6-1; CDR3aa: CASSEQQGNNQPQHF
j_gene: TRBJ2-1; len: 15; v_gene: TRBV30; CDR3aa: CARTPGLGGYNEQFF
j_gene: TRBJ2-3; len: 16; v_gene: TRBV7-6; CDR3aa: CASSSSGSGSADTQYF
j_gene: TRBJ1-1; len: 13; v_gene: TRBV6-4; CDR3aa: CASSAEVGTEAFF
j_gene: TRBJ2-7; len: 20; v_gene: TRBV27; CDR3aa: CASSNNRGSGKRKGDYEQYF
j_gene: TRBJ2-7; len: 16; v_gene: TRBV7-2; CDR3aa: CASSFGTSGGAYEQYF
j_gene: TRBJ2-3; len: 15; v_gene: TRBV19; CDR3aa: CASNYGLAGADTQYF
j_gene: TRBJ1-4; len: 15; v_gene: TRBV5-1; CDR3aa: CASSKTSTGLEKLFF
j_gene: TRBJ1-2; len: 16; v_gene: TRBV2; CDR3aa: CASSTTGYGSNYGYTF
j_gene: TRBJ2-7; len: 16; v_gene: TRBV6-6; CDR3aa: CASSYPQRGGPYEQYF
j_gene: TRBJ2-2; len: 15; v_gene: TRBV2; CDR3aa: CASSRGRGGTGELFF
j_gene: TRBJ1-1; len: 14; v_gene: TRBV5-4; CDR3aa: CASRVQGGDTEAFF
j_gene: TRBJ2-2; len: 16; v_gene: TRBV18; CDR3aa: CASSPQIDRGDGELFF
j_gene: TRBJ2-3; len: 14; v_gene: TRBV9; CDR3aa: CASSRSGRTDTQYF
j_gene: TRBJ2-7; len: 13; v_gene: TRBV7-7; CDR3aa: CASSPGQGDEQYF
j_gene: TRBJ2-7; len: 14; v_gene: TRBV6-5; CDR3aa: CASKRGTGFYEQYF
j_gene: TRBJ1-5; len: 17; v_gene: TRBV19; CDR3aa: CASKGGAPLESNQPQHF
j_gene: TRBJ2-1; len: 17; v_gene: TRBV7-8; CDR3aa: CASSLRLAGGPYNEQFF
j_gene: TRBJ1-3; len: 18; v_gene: TRBV7-2; CDR3aa: CASKKQSGDPRSGNTIYF
j_gene: TRBJ1-2; len: 12; v_gene: TRBV4-1; CDR3aa: CASSRQGHGYTF
j_gene: TRBJ1-1; len: 16; v_gene: TRBV5-4; CDR3aa: CASSQGQGQGRTEAFF
j_gene: TRBJ1-6; len: 17; v_gene: TRBV9; CDR3aa: CASSVGPPDPGVSPLHF
j_gene: TRBJ2-3; len: 17; v_gene: TRBV11-2; CDR3aa: CASSLNFAGFSTDTQYF